The clone carrying this T cell receptor beta chain showed up many times. The antigen remains unidentified. Samples came from axillary lymph nodes draining the breast cancer. TCRdb redid the calling of the multiplex PCR reads with MiXCR, one entry per CDR3 protein. This table has about 230,000 distinct CDR3 sequences, approximately 29% appearing once. CDR1 and CDR2 from the germline V gene are SGHRS and YFSETQ. Trimming shortened V by 0 bases and J by 6 bases, and 10 bases separated the two germline ends. The CDR3 is 14 amino acids. This record belongs to a study of breast tumors, draining lymph nodes, adjacent tissues. The study, taken as a whole, reports: Compared with lymph nodes, tumors were less diverse; compared with nontumor tissue, more. Most tumor T cells seemingly derive from lymph node, then expand in tumor. The lymph node origin of tumor T cells was framed as consistent with a hypothesis, not demonstrated.

The V and J genes are TRBV5-1 and TRBJ1-5; D possibly corresponds to TRBD1 (5 bases). The sequencing sample was made of axillary lymph node tissue. The TCR comes from a female donor with breast cancer. Some clones in this sample may be carry-over from other donors' samples. The CDR3 sequence: CASSLEGVGQPQHF. As DNA, the CDR3 is TGCGCCAGCAGCTTGGAAGGGGTAGGTCAGCCCCAGCATTTT.